The sequence of this T cell receptor beta chain was determined in a study of cytomegalovirus exposure and HLA in healthy donors. Amplification used 60 Vbeta primers and 13 Jbeta primers. Data came from immunoSEQ multiplex PCR; TCRdb stores just in-frame clones and leaves some out. The table has some 170,000 clones, 77% seen once. There are 16 residues in the CDR3. Germline V gene lookup returns CDR1 SGHVS and CDR2 FNYEAQ. This clone was picked up a small number of times. The gene calls are TRBV7-6 and TRBJ2-5, with D perhaps matching TRBD2 (7 bases). The J call is doubtful: the DNA matches TRBJ2-7 better. This receptor was obtained from a woman aged 55-75 years in good health and CMV-seropositive. The sample comprised PBMCs. The CDR3 DNA follows: TGTGCCAGCAGCTTAGCCGGGGGGCTGAGCTCCTACGAGCAGTACTTC. It yields the protein CASSLAGGLSSYEQYF.